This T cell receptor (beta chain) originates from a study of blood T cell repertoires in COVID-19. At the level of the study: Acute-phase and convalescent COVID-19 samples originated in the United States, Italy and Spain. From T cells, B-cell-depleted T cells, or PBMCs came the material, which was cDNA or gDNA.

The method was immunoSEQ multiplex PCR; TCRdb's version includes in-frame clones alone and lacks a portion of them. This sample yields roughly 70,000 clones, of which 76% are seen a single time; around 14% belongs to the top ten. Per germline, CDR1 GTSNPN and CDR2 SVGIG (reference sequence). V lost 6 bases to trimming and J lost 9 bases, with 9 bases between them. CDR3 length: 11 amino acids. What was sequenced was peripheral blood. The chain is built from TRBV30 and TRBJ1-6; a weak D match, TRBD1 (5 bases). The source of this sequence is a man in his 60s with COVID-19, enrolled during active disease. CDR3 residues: CACQGGSPLHF. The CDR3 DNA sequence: TGTGCCTGTCAGGGCGGTTCACCCCTCCACTTT.